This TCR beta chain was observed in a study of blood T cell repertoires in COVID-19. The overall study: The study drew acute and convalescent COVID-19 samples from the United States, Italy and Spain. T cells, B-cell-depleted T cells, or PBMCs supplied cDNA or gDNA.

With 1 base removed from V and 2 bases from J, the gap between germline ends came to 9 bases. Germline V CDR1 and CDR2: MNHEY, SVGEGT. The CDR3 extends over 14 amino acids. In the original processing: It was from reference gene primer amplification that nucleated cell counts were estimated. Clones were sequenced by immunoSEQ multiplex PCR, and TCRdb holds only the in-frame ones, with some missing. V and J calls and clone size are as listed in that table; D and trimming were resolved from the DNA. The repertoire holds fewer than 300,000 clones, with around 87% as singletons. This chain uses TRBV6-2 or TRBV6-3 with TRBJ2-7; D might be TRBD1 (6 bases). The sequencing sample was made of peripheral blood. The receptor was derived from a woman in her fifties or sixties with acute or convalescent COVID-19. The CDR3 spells CASSYLQGAYEQYF. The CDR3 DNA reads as TGTGCCAGCAGTTACTTACAGGGAGCCTACGAGCAGTACTTC.